This is a list of T cell receptor beta chains from one sample in a study of CD8+ T cells in alopecia areata. Here immunoSEQ multiplex PCR was the method, and the copy in TCRdb shows in-frame clones only, minus some. In the table there are fewer than 350,000 clones, about three fifths of which are singletons. Sequences were derived from CD4+ T cells sorted from blood, sampled at week 24, from a patient treated with tofacitinib. Receptors were obtained from a human donor with alopecia areata. Each CDR3 is given with its conserved first and last residue. D genes are given only for firm matches. Some rows have no size entry. The others give once, few or many, or a class for an expanded clone.

V	J	size	D	DNA	CDR3
TRBV18	TRBJ1-2	-	-	TGTGCCAGCTCACCAACCGGGACCCCTCTCTCCAGTGGCTACACCTTC	CASSPTGTPLSSGYTF
TRBV11-1	TRBJ2-5	-	-	TGTGCCAGCAGCTTAGCAGGAAGACAGAAAGAGACCCAGTACTTC	CASSLAGRQKETQYF
TRBV5-1	TRBJ1-1	-	-	TGCGCCAGCAGCTTCGAGGGACGGCGGAACACTGAAGCTTTCTTT	CASSFEGRRNTEAFF
TRBV7-9	TRBJ1-1	-	-	TGTGCCAGCAGCCCTCCGGGTCGGCCGGACACTGAAGCTTTCTTT	CASSPPGRPDTEAFF
TRBV29-1	TRBJ1-5	few	TRBD1	TGCAGCGTCGGACAGGGCCACAATCAGCCCCAGCATTTT	CSVGQGHNQPQHF
TRBV25-1	TRBJ1-6	-	TRBD1	TGTGCCAGCAGCTCCCTCGGACAGGGAGGCTCACCCCTCCACTTT	CASSSLGQGGSPLHF
TRBV30	TRBJ1-6	once	-	TGTGCCTGGAGTGTACGAGGGGACGATTCACCCCTCCACTTT	CAWSVRGDDSPLHF
TRBV5-6	TRBJ2-1	-	-	TGTGCCAGCAGCTTGACCGGCAAGAGCTCCTACAATGAGCAGTTCTTC	CASSLTGKSSYNEQFF
TRBV29-1	TRBJ2-1	once	-	TGCAGCGTTGAAGAAAGGCCGTTCTTC	CSVEERPFF
TRBV7-2	TRBJ2-4	-	-	TGTGCCAGCAGCTTAGGGACAGAGACCAAAAACATTCAGTACTTC	CASSLGTETKNIQYF
TRBV27	TRBJ2-3	-	TRBD1	TGTGCCAGCAGCTCGGACAGGGTCATGGGAGATACGCAGTATTTT	CASSSDRVMGDTQYF
TRBV30	TRBJ1-5	-	-	TGTGCCTGGAGTGTACGGGGGGGTCAGCCCCAGCATTTT	CAWSVRGGQPQHF
TRBV14	TRBJ1-3	few	-	TGTGCCAGCAGCCAAGAAGGGCGGTACGGCTCTGGAAACACCATATATTTT	CASSQEGRYGSGNTIYF
TRBV6-6	TRBJ2-3	few	TRBD2	TGTGCCAGCGGGACTAGCGGGGAATTAGATACGCAGTATTTT	CASGTSGELDTQYF